This note documents a single T cell receptor (beta chain) sequence. These data are taken from a study of long-term antiretroviral therapy in people with HIV. Sequencing relied on immunoSEQ assay v3.0, run at survey level. Generated by immunoSEQ multiplex PCR, the TCRdb table keeps only in-frame clones and is missing some. Among under 30,000 clones listed, roughly 96% were seen once. Here the sequenced sample was unsorted PBMCs, taken 6.3 years after starting antiretroviral therapy. This TCR was sampled from a man aged 25 to 45 with HIV.

The DNA for the CDR3 is TGTGCCAGCAGACCGGGACAGGACTATGGCTACACCTTC. It encodes CASRPGQDYGYTF. This chain uses TRBV2 with TRBJ1-2, with 8 nucleotides matching TRBD1. CDR1 SNHLY and CDR2 FYNNEI come from the germline V gene. The ends lost 6 bases at V and 3 bases at J; junction bases unmatched: 3. This CDR3 contains 13 residues.